The clone carrying this T cell receptor beta chain has only one observation. The data were taken from a study of shared clonotypes between healthy human individuals. Germline V gene lookup returns CDR1 MNHEY and CDR2 SVGAGI. With 5 bases removed from V and 5 bases from J, the gap between germline ends came to 16 bases. The CDR3 consists of 14 residues. TCRdb's copy holds only in-frame clones and misses some; the assay was immunoSEQ multiplex PCR. Here the sample spans around 700,000 clones, approximately 79% being singletons. The receptor comes from a woman between 25 and 40 years old in good health. The material sequenced was memory CD4+ T cells sorted from blood. Noted subset: CD45RA-negative fraction. The rearrangement links TRBV6-5 to TRBJ2-7, with D possibly being TRBD1 (6 bases). The CDR3 DNA reads as TGTGCCAGCAGTCAGAACAGGGAGTTGAACGAGCAGTACTTC. Translation: CASSQNRELNEQYF.